The 13 T cell receptor beta chains listed next were all sequenced from one sample in a study of cytomegalovirus exposure and HLA in healthy donors. Generated by immunoSEQ multiplex PCR, the TCRdb table keeps only in-frame clones and is missing some. The sample consists of some 160,000 clones, around 90% of them appearing once. The specimen was PBMCs. The receptors here all came from a man aged 18 to 35 in good health and CMV-seronegative.

The chain links TRBV11-2 to TRBJ1-5; perhaps TRBD1 as D (5 bases). Trimming shortened V by 0 bases and J by 2 bases, and 5 bases separated the two germline ends. Germline V gene data show CDR1 as SGHAT and CDR2 as FQNNGV. This CDR3 spans 14 amino acids. The chain's CDR3 is CASSLDRGNQPQHF. CDR3 bases: TGTGCCAGCAGCTTAGACAGGGGCAATCAGCCCCAGCATTTT.

V usage is TRBV7-2 and J usage is TRBJ2-2; D is possibly TRBD1 (6 bases). V lost 7 bases to trimming and J lost 3 bases, with 18 bases between them. This CDR3 is 16 amino acids long. Germline-derived CDR1 and CDR2 are SGHTA and FQGNSA. CDR3 sequence: CASTLAWQGYTGELFF. The CDR3 DNA is TGTGCCAGCACCTTGGCGTGGCAGGGGTACACCGGGGAGCTGTTTTTT.

The gene calls are TRBV6-5 and TRBJ2-5; TRBD1 matches at 7 bases. Trimming took 2 bases from V and 2 from J; bases not matched to a gene: 5. Germline CDR1 MNHEY, CDR2 SVGAGI. The CDR3 totals 15 residues. The CDR3 spells CASSYETGRQETQYF. The CDR3 DNA sequence: TGTGCCAGCAGTTACGAGACAGGGCGGCAAGAGACCCAGTACTTC.

This clone was found once. The chain links TRBV30 to TRBJ2-3, with D hard to call. CDR1 is GTSNPN and CDR2 is SVGIG in the germline V gene (reference sequence). V was cut by 0 bases and J by 7 bases, with 11 bases left in between. This CDR3 region has 13 residues. In DNA form, the CDR3 reads TGTGCCTGGAGTGTACGGGTCTCCCATACGCAGTATTTT. Translating gives CAWSVRVSHTQYF.

The chain carries TRBV2 and TRBJ1-2, with 7 bases fitting TRBD1. The CDR3 totals 14 residues. CDR1 is SNHLY, CDR2 FYNNEI, per germline. V dropped 5 bases and J dropped 7; count of bases not matched to a gene: 10. Here the CDR3 reads CASSYRGGGLGYTF. CDR3 DNA sequence: TGTGCCAGCAGTTACAGGGGAGGTGGGCTTGGCTACACCTTC.

V is TRBV4-1 and J is TRBJ1-4; D is perhaps TRBD1 (5 bases). Germline V gene lookup returns CDR1 MGHRA and CDR2 YSYEKL. CDR3 length equals 17 residues. V was shortened by 4 bases and J by 5 bases, with 20 bases between the two germline ends. Here the CDR3 reads CASSLTPTGEPNEKLFF. The DNA for the CDR3 is TGCGCCAGCAGCCTCACCCCTACGGGGGAACCCAATGAAAAACTGTTTTTT.

The CDR3 coding sequence is TGTGCCACCAGCAGCCGTAAAAACATATCTAGGGGGGCGGGAGAATTCTACGAGCAGTACTTC. Translated: CATSSRKNISRGAGEFYEQYF. The chain joins TRBV15 to TRBJ2-7; tentatively, D is TRBD2 (7 bases). V lost 3 bases, J lost 3 bases, and 33 bases lay in between. The CDR3 consists of 21 residues. Germline loops: CDR1 LNHNV, CDR2 YYDKDF (reference sequence). The whole variable domain, filled in from reference TRBV15 and TRBJ2-7, reads DAMVIQNPRYQVTQFGKPVTLSCSQTLNHNVMYWYQQKSSQAPKLLFHYYDKDFNNEADTPDNFQSRRPNTSFCFLDIRSPGLGDTAMYLCATSSRKNISRGAGEFYEQYFGPGTRLTVT.

The CDR3 sequence is CASSIKPGPYGYTF. As DNA, the CDR3 is TGTGCCAGTAGTATAAAGCCAGGCCCCTATGGCTACACCTTC. This chain joins TRBV19 and TRBJ1-2; D gene unclear. This CDR3 comprises 14 residues. CDR1 and CDR2 (germline): LNHDA, SQIVND (reference sequence). Trimming took off 2 bases at V and 4 bases at J, with 11 bases between the two ends.

The chain is built from TRBV12-5 and TRBJ2-2; D is ambiguous. The CDR3 runs 13 residues. Germline CDR1 LGHNT, CDR2 FRNRAP. Trimming pared 0 bases from V and 4 bases from J, leaving 3 bases between. CDR3 sequence reads: CASGLVSTGELFF. CDR3 coding DNA: TGTGCTAGTGGTTTGGTGAGCACCGGGGAGCTGTTTTTT.

V is TRBV28 and J is TRBJ1-1; no firm D call. The germline gives CDR1 MDHEN, CDR2 SYDVKM. V gave up 2 bases and J gave up 5 bases, with 6 bases separating them. The CDR3 covers 12 residues. The CDR3 bases are TGTGCCAGCAGTTTAAGCGGTACTGAAGCTTTCTTT. This sequence encodes CASSLSGTEAFF.

On this clone: Relative to the germline gene, one junction end is altered; a read error may explain this. The chain links TRBV18 to TRBJ1-4; TRBD1 aligns across 10 bases. CDR3 length: 15 amino acids. Germline assignment: CDR1 KGHSH and CDR2 LQKENI. This CDR3 reads CSSSRDRGPNEKLFF. Here the CDR3 DNA reads TGTTCCAGCTCCCGGGACAGGGGCCCTAATGAAAAACTGTTTTTT.

This sequence joins TRBV6-5 and TRBJ1-5; D uncertain. The V gene's germline CDR1 is MNHEY and CDR2 SVGAGI. The CDR3 is 13 amino acids. Trimming pared 4 bases from V and 0 bases from J, leaving 4 bases between. CDR3 bases: TGTGCCAGCAGTTTCAATAGCAATCAGCCCCAGCATTTT. It codes for CASSFNSNQPQHF.

V usage is TRBV7-8 and J usage is TRBJ2-1; 8 bases align to TRBD2. After removal of 4 bases from V and 7 bases from J, the junction contained 9 bases not matched to a gene. The CDR3 covers 15 residues. Germline-derived CDR1 and CDR2 are SGHVS and FQNEAQ. The CDR3: CASSSSGGHVNEQFF. The DNA of the CDR3 is TGTGCCAGCAGCTCCAGCGGGGGCCACGTGAATGAGCAGTTCTTC.